This T cell receptor (beta chain) was captured by sequencing in a study of spatial heterogeneity in lung cancer (dated by TCRdb to between 2017 and 2020). About the investigation overall: Beta-chain transcripts were consistently detected in greater numbers than alpha-chain transcripts, which likely reflected higher beta-chain transcript abundance. A strong correlation was found between TCR transcript counts in tumor regions and a T cell transcriptional module score from matched bulk RNA-seq. In the raw uncorrected reads, each unique combination of TCR and UMI appeared on average more than ten times. In non-small cell lung cancer, the study made a quantitative comparison of TCR alpha and beta repertoires among multiple tumor regions, matched nontumor lung and blood. The study linked features of the TCR repertoire to counts of nonsynonymous mutations, which were determined by whole-exome sequencing of tumor tissue. Both alpha and beta chains were TCR-sequenced in about 240 tumor regions, around 64 matched nontumor lung samples and around 50 PBMC samples obtained at surgery. General conclusions and limits of the study: A correlation was observed between the number of expanded intratumoral alpha and beta TCRs and the tumor nonsynonymous mutation count. TCR-seq coverage of tumor T cells was estimated at only around 7% for alpha chains and more than 11% for beta chains. The count of ubiquitous expanded TCRs correlated with the count of ubiquitous nonsynonymous mutations, and the count of regional expanded TCRs correlated with the count of regional nonsynonymous mutations. Confirming at a functional level the hypothesis that regional TCRs recognize regional mutations was considered to require additional single-cell paired TCR alpha and beta sequencing.

In its sample, this clonotype comes out as medium-sized (0.01 to 0.1%). Its antigen specificity is not known. No much larger clonotype is one base removed from it; base qualities were not supplied. This beta chain slipped into a library made for alpha chains as a stray read, so its size is not meaningful. Explained via the paper, the time point label denotes: sample taken at primary tumor resection. Samples were obtained from 72 patients with early-stage, untreated non-small cell lung cancer from the lung TRACERx cohort. TCR sequencing used whole RNA extracted from tumor and nontumor lung tissue, or from cryopreserved PBMC samples, without cell sorting. Only patients with enough RNA available from two or more tumor regions were chosen for TCR sequencing. Before being selected, tumor and adjacent nontumor lung specimens were reviewed by a lung pathologist. The method behind the library was 5' RACE. Instrument used: NextSeq 500. In the TCR library protocol, a unique molecular identifier was attached to each TCR cDNA molecule so that PCR and sequencing errors could be corrected. The study's processing was this. TCR identification, UMI-based error correction and CDR3 extraction were all carried out with Decombinator tools. TCRs above a frequency of 2 per 1,000, corresponding to the top 1% of the tumor frequency distribution, were defined as expanded. Expanded tumor TCRs statistically deemed absent (corrected P<0.05) from at least one tumor region were classed as regional, and all other expanded tumor TCRs were classed as ubiquitous. Each repertoire was subsampled 100 times to 5,000 TCRs, after which Renyi diversity was computed with the R vegan package. CDR3 similarity networks were built from amino acid triplet string-kernel similarity, with CDR3s being connected when pairwise similarity was above 0.82. Through fastp at Q25 and MiXCR, TCRdb rebuilt clones from the public reads, retaining in-frame beta chains. Here each entry gathers all rows of one CDR3 protein and keeps the most common genes and DNA. The V and J calls were not made by the authors but by TCRdb's processing. For this sample there are several thousand distinct CDR3 sequences; approximately 13% appear just once. The biggest ten clones account for approximately 9.9% of the sample.

From the cysteine through the phenylalanine, the CDR3 covers 12 amino acids. CDR3 DNA is the only sequence kept; it has 36 bases, read in frame from the first base. V is cut back by 6 bases and J by 6 bases, with 5 bases in the junction unmatched. The germline V gene sets CDR1 to SQVTM and CDR2 to ANQGSEA. This TCR derives from a male donor with early-stage non-small cell lung cancer. Recombination connected TRBV29-1 to TRBJ2-3, with 8 bases in between that match TRBD2. The source was lung tumor tissue, collected at surgery. The CDR3 region has the sequence CSVERGTDTQYF. The nucleotides are TGCAGCGTGGAGCGGGGGACCGATACGCAGTATTTT.